These T cell receptor beta chains were read from a single sample in a study of blood T cell repertoires in COVID-19. Using immunoSEQ multiplex PCR, the repertoire was profiled, and TCRdb retains in-frame clones only, with some absent. This sample carries about 190,000 clones, roughly four fifths of them seen once, and the ten largest clones take around an eighth. The sequenced sample was peripheral blood. These receptors were taken from a woman between 45 and 60 years old with acute or convalescent COVID-19. Both conserved end residues are part of each CDR3. A D gene is named only where the DNA matches it firmly. For some rows the clone size is stated as once, few or many, or as a class when expanded; others skip it.

NA,TRBV4-1,TRBJ2-3,NA,CASSQDWSTYTDTQYF,TGCGCCAGCAGCCAAGATTGGTCCACTTACACAGATACGCAGTATTTT
NA,TRBV27,TRBJ1-2,TRBD1,CASSSRDRGYGYTF,TGTGCCAGCAGTTCCCGGGACAGGGGCTATGGCTACACCTTC
NA,TRBV27,TRBJ1-1,TRBD1,CASKGAGLNTEAFF,TGTGCCAGCAAGGGGGCAGGGTTGAACACTGAAGCTTTCTTT
few,TRBV2,TRBJ1-6,NA,CATGVARNSPLHF,TGTGCCACCGGGGTGGCGAGAAATTCACCCCTCCACTTT
NA,TRBV5-1,TRBJ2-1,NA,CASTHSSSYNEQFF,TGCGCCAGCACCCACAGTTCCTCCTACAATGAGCAGTTCTTC
NA,TRBV10-3,TRBJ2-7,TRBD1,CAISRDSYEQYF,TGTGCCATCAGTCGGGACAGCTACGAGCAGTACTTC
NA,TRBV10-3,TRBJ2-2,TRBD1,CAISARDRVKFGTGELFF,TGTGCCATCAGTGCCCGGGACAGGGTAAAATTCGGGACCGGGGAGCTGTTTTTT
once,TRBV5-5,TRBJ1-1,NA,CASSPTVSEAFF,TGTGCCAGCAGCCCAACAGTATCTGAAGCTTTCTTT
NA,TRBV20-1,TRBJ2-1,NA,CSAIAEGWQFF,TGCAGTGCTATAGCTGAAGGCTGGCAGTTCTTC
once,TRBV15,TRBJ2-1,NA,CATSRDKGESYNEQFF,TGTGCCACCAGCAGAGATAAAGGGGAATCCTACAATGAGCAGTTCTTC
NA,TRBV12-3/TRBV12-4,TRBJ1-1,NA,CASSLGGWTEAFF,TGTGCCAGCAGTTTGGGGGGTTGGACTGAAGCTTTCTTT
NA,TRBV30,TRBJ1-2,NA,CAWRGDTQFGGYTF,TGTGCCTGGAGAGGGGACACCCAATTCGGGGGCTACACCTTC
NA,TRBV24-1,TRBJ2-7,TRBD1,CATSEGQGREQYF,TGTGCCACCAGTGAGGGACAGGGACGCGAGCAGTACTTC
once,TRBV12-5,TRBJ2-7,NA,CASLKGGSDYEQYF,TGTGCTAGTCTCAAAGGGGGATCCGACTACGAGCAGTACTTC